This entry lists 23 T cell receptor beta chains sequenced from one sample in a study of identical twins. MiXCR, run by TCRdb on the 5' RACE reads, gives a single entry per CDR3 protein. Of 450,000 or so distinct CDR3 sequences in the sample, 20% to 25% were seen once. A further study also used this sample, focusing on T cells expressing NK-cell markers.

The sample consisted of CD4+ T cells sorted from blood. The origin of the receptors is a woman aged 18-35 years in good health.

V is TRBV7-2 and J is TRBJ2-1, with D possibly matching TRBD2 (6 bases). Germline V gives CDR1 SGHTA, CDR2 FQGNSA. The CDR3 is 16 amino acids. V lost 3 bases and J 6 bases, leaving 18 bases between the germline ends. CDR3 nucleotides: TGTGCCAGCAGCTTGACGGGACTCCCGTCGGGCAATGAGCAGTTCTTC. Translating gives CASSLTGLPSGNEQFF. The full variable domain, in which reference TRBV7-2 and TRBJ2-1 provide the parts outside the CDR3, is GAGVSQSPSNKVTEKGKDVELRCDPISGHTALYWYRQSLGQGLEFLIYFQGNSAPDKSGLPSDRFSAERTGGSVSTLTIQRTQQEDSAVYLCASSLTGLPSGNEQFFGPGTRLTVL.

This clonotype was detected only a few times. The chain joins TRBV29-1 to TRBJ1-1; D uncertain. The V end lost 7 bases, the J end lost 0 bases, and 9 bases lay between the germline ends. CDR3 length equals 12 residues. From germline, CDR1 is SQVTM and CDR2 ANQGSEA. CDR3 in DNA: TGCAGCGCCACCCTAATGAACACTGAAGCTTTCTTT. This sequence encodes CSATLMNTEAFF.

A few counts support this clonotype. The CDR3 bases are TGTGCCAGCAGCCCGAGGACAGGGCGCTACAATGAGCAGTTCTTC. Its translation is CASSPRTGRYNEQFF. This chain links TRBV7-2 with TRBJ2-1; TRBD1 matches at 8 bases. CDR1 is SGHTA, CDR2 FQGNSA, per germline. J gave up 3 bases and V 5 bases, and 6 bases lay outside the gene matches. The CDR3 runs 15 residues.

The chain carries TRBV7-8 and TRBJ1-1, with TRBD1 matching 9 bases. V lost 0 bases to trimming and J lost 11 bases; unmatched junction nucleotides: 10. Per germline, CDR1 SGHVS and CDR2 FQNEAQ. This CDR3 spans 15 amino acids. CDR3 DNA sequence: TGTGCCAGCAGCTTAGCGGGGGACAGGGCGAGTAGGGCTTTCTTT. Its translation: CASSLAGDRASRAFF.

This clonotype turned up a few times. The J gene is TRBJ2-5, the V gene TRBV5-4; D is unresolved. This CDR3 region has 14 residues. Trimming left V 0 bases short and J 2 bases short, with 8 bases between. Germline V gene sequence: CDR1 SGHNT, CDR2 YYREEE (reference sequence). The CDR3 reads CASSLAPEQETQYF. In DNA, the CDR3 is TGTGCCAGCAGCTTGGCGCCAGAACAAGAGACCCAGTACTTC.

There are a few counts of this clonotype. The CDR3: CASSYRGGGLKETQYF. The CDR3 nucleotides read TGTGCCAGCAGTTACCGCGGGGGGGGGCTGAAAGAGACCCAGTACTTC. The chain is built from TRBV6-5 and TRBJ2-5, with TRBD2 matching 9 bases. The germline gives CDR1 MNHEY, CDR2 SVGAGI. This CDR3 spans 16 amino acids. V was clipped by 2 bases and J by 3 bases; unmatched bases: 7.

The sample holds a few counts of this clonotype. The rearrangement uses TRBV6-1 and TRBJ2-7; a weak D match, TRBD1 (5 bases). Germline V gene lookup returns CDR1 MNHNS and CDR2 SASEGT. This CDR3 is built from 13 residues. Trimming took off 8 bases at V and 4 bases at J, with 15 bases between the two ends. CDR3 loop: CASPMRQQYEQYF. The CDR3, as DNA: TGTGCCAGCCCGATGAGACAGCAATACGAGCAGTACTTC.

The chain links TRBV20-1 to TRBJ1-1; the D is unclear. The germline V and J ends were trimmed by 0 bases and 1 base, with 6 bases remaining between them. The CDR3 covers 13 residues. The V gene's germline CDR1 is DFQATT and CDR2 SNEGSKA (reference sequence). The CDR3 DNA sequence: TGCAGTGCTAGAGAACTGGAGAACACTGAAGCTTTCTTT. Protein sequence: CSARELENTEAFF.

The chain links TRBV20-1 to TRBJ2-1, with 11 positions matching TRBD2. Germline-derived CDR1 and CDR2 are DFQATT and SNEGSKA (reference sequence). The CDR3 consists of 15 residues. V was clipped by 5 bases and J by 4 bases; unmatched bases: 7. CDR3 sequence (DNA): TGCAGTGCTTCCGGACTAGCGGGTGATTACAATGAGCAGTTCTTC. The encoded protein is CSASGLAGDYNEQFF.

This clonotype was found a few times. The CDR3 is CATTRQGKGYEQYF. The CDR3 region has the DNA TGTGCCACTACCCGACAGGGGAAGGGCTACGAGCAGTACTTC. The V gene is TRBV10-3, the J gene TRBJ2-7; 8 bases map to TRBD1. The CDR3 extends over 14 amino acids. Germline V gene lookup returns CDR1 ENHRY and CDR2 SYGVKD. V lost 10 bases, J lost 3 bases, and 11 bases stayed unmatched.

V and J are TRBV20-1 and TRBJ2-7; D is perhaps TRBD2 (6 bases). The CDR3 spans 11 residues. The germline CDR1 and CDR2 sequences are DFQATT and SNEGSKA (reference sequence). CDR3 loop: CSGRSTYEQYF. The CDR3 DNA reads TGCAGCGGGAGATCTACCTACGAGCAGTACTTC.

The genes are TRBV7-2 and TRBJ2-7; 12 bases map to TRBD2. The CDR3 is made up of 15 amino acids. From germline, CDR1 is SGHTA and CDR2 FQGNSA. The junction had 6 bases not matched to a gene; V was cut back by 3 bases and J by 6 bases. As DNA, the CDR3 is TGTGCCAGCAGCTTGACTAGCGGGAGCCCCGTCGAGCAGTACTTC. It encodes CASSLTSGSPVEQYF.

The chain is built from TRBV5-1 and TRBJ2-3; D is possibly TRBD2 (6 bases). Trimming took off 4 bases at V and 0 bases at J, with 12 bases between the two ends. This CDR3 region has 15 residues. In germline, CDR1 is SGHRS, CDR2 YFSETQ. The DNA for the CDR3 is TGCGCCAGCAGCCAAACCGGGACTAGCACAGATACGCAGTATTTT. It encodes CASSQTGTSTDTQYF.

V gene TRBV4-1 combines with J gene TRBJ2-2; D is unclear. This CDR3 has 14 amino acids. The germline gives CDR1 MGHRA, CDR2 YSYEKL. Deletions cut 4 bases from V and 6 bases from J, with 12 bases between. CDR3 bases: TGCGCCAGCAGCCTCGAGTTTCGGTCCGGGGAGCTGTTTTTT. It codes for CASSLEFRSGELFF.

The chain joins TRBV20-1 to TRBJ2-3; 11 nucleotides align to TRBD1. CDR3 length: 16 amino acids. The V gene end was trimmed by 1 base and the J gene end by 5 bases; junction bases not matched to a gene: 8. Germline V CDR1 and CDR2: DFQATT, SNEGSKA (reference sequence). CDR3 residues: CSARATEDRGQDTQYF. In DNA form, the CDR3 reads TGCAGTGCTAGAGCTACGGAGGACAGGGGGCAAGATACGCAGTATTTT.

V and J are TRBV20-1 and TRBJ2-3; D could derive from TRBD1 or TRBD2 (7 bases each). CDR1 is DFQATT, CDR2 SNEGSKA, per germline (reference sequence). V was trimmed by 3 bases and J by 13 bases, leaving 14 bases between them. This CDR3 region has 11 residues. CDR3 in amino acids: CSARDQGGKYF. The CDR3 DNA sequence: TGCAGTGCTAGGGATCAGGGGGGGAAGTATTTT.

This clonotype came up a few times. This sequence joins TRBV5-8 and TRBJ1-6; D not resolved. V gave up 3 bases and J gave up 7 bases, with 17 bases separating them. Germline-derived CDR1 and CDR2 are SGHTS and YDEGEE. This CDR3 spans 16 amino acids. The DNA of the CDR3 is TGTGCCAGCAGCTCTAGGCAGCTTTGGAACAATTCACCCCTCCACTTT. Translating gives CASSSRQLWNNSPLHF. The full variable domain, rest sourced from reference TRBV5-8 and TRBJ1-6, is EAGVTQSPTHLIKTRGQQATLRCSPISGHTSVYWYQQALGLGLQFLLWYDEGEERNRGNFPPRFSGRQFPNYSSELNVNALELEDSALYLCASSSRQLWNNSPLHFGNGTRLTVT.

This clonotype has at least ten counts. V usage is TRBV12-3 or TRBV12-4 and J usage is TRBJ2-1, with TRBD2 matching over 9 bases. J gave up 6 bases and V 6 bases, and 9 bases lay outside the gene matches. The CDR3 loop spans 15 amino acids. The CDR3 region has the DNA TGTGCCAGCAGCTTGGGCCTAGCGGGATCCAATGAGCAGTTCTTC. Protein: CASSLGLAGSNEQFF.

This clonotype was found a few times. This chain connects TRBV20-1 to TRBJ2-3; 8 bases align to TRBD1. CDR1 is DFQATT and CDR2 is SNEGSKA in the germline V gene (reference sequence). There are 11 residues in the CDR3. The junction had 4 bases not matched to a gene; V was cut back by 5 bases and J by 9 bases. Here the CDR3 reads CSADQGATQYF. The CDR3 region has the DNA TGCAGTGCTGATCAGGGGGCAACGCAGTATTTT.

This clonotype was seen a handful of times. The gene calls are TRBV2 and TRBJ1-2; D is unresolved. Looked up from germline, CDR1 is SNHLY and CDR2 is FYNNEI. The CDR3 totals 15 residues. V was trimmed by 1 base and J by 0 bases, leaving 9 bases between them. Written as DNA, the CDR3 is TGTGCCAGCAGTGAAGAGAGTACATCTAACTATGGCTACACCTTC. Amino acids: CASSEESTSNYGYTF.

The genes are TRBV7-9 and TRBJ1-2; D unresolved. V was shortened by 2 bases and J by 6 bases, with 16 bases between the two germline ends. The CDR3 runs 15 residues. Germline V CDR1 and CDR2: SEHNR, FQNEAQ (reference sequence). CDR3 protein: CASSLRGWESDGYTF. CDR3 DNA: TGTGCCAGCAGCTTACGAGGGTGGGAATCGGATGGCTACACCTTC.

In this sample, this clonotype turned up a few times. CDR3 in amino acids: CASSLWVDYGYTF. CDR3 coding DNA: TGTGCCAGCAGTTTATGGGTCGACTATGGCTACACCTTC. The genes are TRBV12-3 or TRBV12-4 and TRBJ1-2; no reliable D call. The ends were cut back, 2 bases at V and 3 bases at J, with 7 bases in the middle. CDR3 length equals 13 residues.

The V gene is TRBV5-1, the J gene TRBJ2-5; 7 nucleotides line up with TRBD2. This CDR3 is 13 amino acids long. The V segment lost 2 bases and the J segment 7 bases; nucleotides outside the gene matches: 5. CDR1 SGHRS and CDR2 YFSETQ come from the germline V gene. The CDR3 DNA reads as TGCGCCAGCAGCTTTGACAGCGGGGCGACCCAGTACTTC. It translates to CASSFDSGATQYF.